These 15 T cell receptor beta chains were all obtained from the same sample, sequenced in a study of identical twins (dated by TCRdb to the mid-2010s). Libraries came from 5' RACE. TCRdb lists the instrument as Illumina HiSeq 2000. In-frame beta chains were kept once TCRdb had trimmed the public reads at Q25 with fastp and called clones with MiXCR. A single entry per CDR3 protein holds the most common genes and DNA from its merged rows. The sample table holds some 570,000 distinct CDR3 sequences, of which about 22% were seen once. Of the sample, 0.48% is held by the ten largest clones. This sample was shared with a second study, whose subject was yellow fever vaccine responses in identical twins.

The sample comprised CD4+ T cells sorted from blood. The source is a woman under 30 in good health.

This chain uses TRBV12-3 or TRBV12-4 with TRBJ2-1, with TRBD2 matching over 9 bases. Trimming at V came to 7 bases and at J to 2 bases, leaving 6 bases not matched to a gene. There are 15 residues in the CDR3. The CDR3 loop reads CASTPSGVPYNEQFF. In nucleotides, the CDR3 is TGTGCCAGCACCCCTAGCGGGGTCCCCTACAATGAGCAGTTCTTC.

The genes are TRBV18 and TRBJ2-7, with TRBD1 matching 8 bases. V trimming: 6 bases; J trimming: 3 bases; junction bases outside the gene matches: 13. CDR3 size: 16 residues. CDR1 and CDR2 (germline): KGHSH, LQKENI. CDR3 DNA: TGTGCCAGCTCCCGGGCCGGGACAGGAGTAGGCTACGAGCAGTACGTC. This translates into CASSRAGTGVGYEQYV.

In its sample, this clonotype was seen many times. The CDR3: CASTLGGANTGELFF. The CDR3 DNA sequence: TGTGCCAGCACCTTAGGGGGCGCGAACACCGGGGAGCTGTTTTTT. This chain connects TRBV12-3 or TRBV12-4 to TRBJ2-2; TRBD1 matches 7 bases. CDR3 length equals 15 residues. J gave up 0 bases and V 7 bases, and 5 bases lay outside the gene matches.

V is TRBV4-1 and J is TRBJ1-5; D is undetermined. There are 13 residues in the CDR3. The V gene lost 4 bases and the J gene lost 3 bases, with 7 bases spanning the gap. Germline CDR1 and CDR2: MGHRA and YSYEKL. CDR3 nucleotides: TGCGCCAGCAGCCGCACGTACAATCAGCCCCAGCATTTT. Translation gives CASSRTYNQPQHF.

In its sample, this clonotype was seen a few times. The rearrangement uses TRBV27 and TRBJ2-1; D gene unclear. V lost 1 base and J 1 base, leaving 20 bases between the germline ends. Germline V gene data show CDR1 as MNHEY and CDR2 as SMNVEV (reference sequence). There are 19 residues in the CDR3. The chain's CDR3 is CASSLYPIPHAPSYNEQFF. DNA of the CDR3: TGTGCCAGCAGTTTATACCCGATTCCCCACGCACCTTCCTACAATGAGCAGTTCTTC.

This sequence joins TRBV2 and TRBJ1-5; no firm D call. The CDR3 runs to 12 residues. Germline lookup yields CDR1 SNHLY and CDR2 FYNNEI. Trimming took 3 bases from V and 11 from J, leaving 11 bases between them. In DNA form, the CDR3 reads TGTGCCAGCAGTGACGACTCCGGGGCCCAGCATTTT. The encoded protein is CASSDDSGAQHF.

The V gene is TRBV10-2, the J gene TRBJ1-2, with D perhaps matching TRBD1 (5 bases). Germline-derived CDR1 and CDR2 are WSHSY and SAAADI. The CDR3 runs to 12 residues. The V end lost 6 bases, the J end lost 8 bases, and 13 bases lay between the germline ends. CDR3 DNA: TGCGCCAGCAGCGACACCAAGGGGGGCTACACCTTC. Amino acid sequence: CASSDTKGGYTF.

The CDR3 is CASSILGTTETQYF. The CDR3, as DNA: TGCGCCAGCAGCATCCTCGGGACTACAGAGACCCAGTACTTC. V is TRBV5-1 and J is TRBJ2-5; TRBD2 matches at 7 bases. Germline CDR1 SGHRS, CDR2 YFSETQ. This CDR3 region has 14 residues. Losses at the gene ends were 4 bases for V and 4 bases for J; bases not matched to a gene: 7.

This clonotype was detected only a few times. The J gene is TRBJ2-2, the V gene TRBV10-3; 9 bases align to TRBD2. Germline V gene lookup returns CDR1 ENHRY and CDR2 SYGVKD. V shed 6 bases, J shed 6 bases, and the junction held 2 bases outside the gene matches. The CDR3 sequence is 13 residues long. CDR3 nucleotide sequence: TGTGCCATCAGCGAGCGGGAGGCCGGGGAGCTGTTTTTT. Translated: CAISEREAGELFF.

This clonotype has more than one count but fewer than ten. V usage is TRBV12-3 or TRBV12-4 and J usage is TRBJ2-1; tentative D call: TRBD2 (5 bases). Trimming stripped 9 bases from V and 9 bases from J, with 12 bases between. There are 11 residues in the CDR3. CDR3 nucleotides: TGTGCCAGTTCGGCTGGGAGTGAGCAGTTCTTC. Translation: CASSAGSEQFF.

There are many counts of this clonotype. The rearrangement links TRBV12-3 or TRBV12-4 to TRBJ2-1, with 8 bases matching TRBD2. The CDR3 covers 17 residues. J gave up 0 bases and V 5 bases, and 9 bases lay outside the gene matches. The CDR3 loop reads CASSPPSGSFSYNEQFF. As DNA, the CDR3 is TGTGCCAGCAGTCCTCCAAGCGGGAGCTTCTCCTACAATGAGCAGTTCTTC.

In its sample, this clonotype was seen a few times. V usage is TRBV9 and J usage is TRBJ2-1; the match to TRBD1 covers 10 bases. V lost 3 bases, J lost 3 bases, and 6 bases stayed unmatched. CDR3 length: 16 residues. CDR1 and CDR2 (germline): SGDLS, YYNGEE. The CDR3 loop reads CASSANRDRGYNEQFF. CDR3 bases: TGTGCCAGCAGCGCCAACCGGGACAGGGGCTACAATGAGCAGTTCTTC.

This clonotype has just a few counts. J is TRBJ2-1 and V is TRBV29-1, with TRBD1 as a possible D gene (6 bases). The CDR3 length is 13 residues. Germline V lookup: CDR1 SQVTM, CDR2 ANQGSEA. Trimming removed 7 bases at V and 0 bases at J, with 10 bases between. CDR3 residues: CSATGSSYNEQFF. The CDR3, as DNA: TGCAGCGCCACAGGGAGCTCCTACAATGAGCAGTTCTTC.

This sequence joins TRBV29-1 and TRBJ2-5; D may be TRBD2 (7 bases). Germline CDR1 SQVTM, CDR2 ANQGSEA. Trimming took 4 bases from V and 1 from J, leaving 13 bases between them. The CDR3 has 14 residues. CDR3 in DNA: TGCAGCGTTGTGCGGCGGGGGCCCCAAGAGACCCAGTACTTC. It translates to CSVVRRGPQETQYF. The variable domain in full, completed from reference TRBV29-1 and TRBJ2-5, reads SAVISQKPSRDICQRGTSLTIQCQVDSQVTMMFWYRQQPGQSLTLIATANQGSEATYESGFVIDKFPISRPNLTFSTLTVSNMSPEDSSIYLCSVVRRGPQETQYFGPGTRLLVL.

The V and J genes are TRBV7-7 and TRBJ2-2; 7 nucleotides match TRBD2. CDR3 length: 14 amino acids. J lost 6 bases, V lost 8 bases, and 9 bases had no gene match. Germline V gene data show CDR1 as SSHAT and CDR2 as FNYEAQ (reference sequence). The chain's CDR3 is CASGGGGGSGELFF. The CDR3 bases are TGTGCCAGCGGTGGCGGGGGTGGATCCGGGGAGCTGTTTTTT.